This T cell receptor (beta chain) was profiled in a study of blood T cell repertoires in COVID-19. Study background: Spain, Italy and the United States supplied samples that represented acute and convalescent COVID-19. T cells, B-cell-depleted T cells, or PBMCs supplied cDNA or gDNA.

In the authors' methods: Counts of nucleated cells, estimated from reference gene primer amplification, were obtained. Sequencing used immunoSEQ multiplex PCR; TCRdb keeps in-frame clones, though not all of them. V and J calls and clone size are given by that table; D and trimming were obtained from the DNA. The table includes under 60,000 clones, 75% to 85% detected once. CDR1 is GTSNPN and CDR2 is SVGIG in the germline V gene (reference sequence). V lost 4 bases and J 1 base, leaving 6 bases between the germline ends. This CDR3 comprises 12 residues. The count of this clone is one. Sequencing was carried out using peripheral blood. The receptor was isolated from a middle-aged man with acute or convalescent COVID-19. This rearrangement joins TRBV30 to TRBJ2-3; a possible D gene is TRBD1 (5 bases). This chain's CDR3 is CAWMGRTDTQYF. DNA of the CDR3: TGTGCCTGGATGGGGCGCACAGATACGCAGTATTTT. The variable domain in full, with the rest retrieved from reference TRBV30 and TRBJ2-3, is SQTIHQWPATLVQPVGSPLSLECTVEGTSNPNLYWYRQAAGRGLQLLFYSVGIGQISSEVPQNLSASRPQDRQFILSSKKLLLSDSGFYLCAWMGRTDTQYFGPGTRLTVL.